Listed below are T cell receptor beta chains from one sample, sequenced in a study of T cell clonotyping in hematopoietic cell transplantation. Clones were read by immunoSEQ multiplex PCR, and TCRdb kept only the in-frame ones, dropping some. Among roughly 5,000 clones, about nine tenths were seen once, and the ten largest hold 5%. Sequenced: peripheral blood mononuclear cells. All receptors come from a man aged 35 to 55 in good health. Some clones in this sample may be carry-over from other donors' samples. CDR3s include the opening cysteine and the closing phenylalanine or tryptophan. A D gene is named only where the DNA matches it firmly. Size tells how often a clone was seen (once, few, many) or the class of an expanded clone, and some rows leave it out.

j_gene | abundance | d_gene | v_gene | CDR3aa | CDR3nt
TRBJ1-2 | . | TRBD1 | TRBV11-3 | CASSRGSQGDGYTF | TGTGCCAGCAGCCGGGGGTCCCAGGGGGATGGCTACACCTTC
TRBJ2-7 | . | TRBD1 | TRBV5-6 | CATTLGQGSYEQYF | TGTGCCACTACTCTGGGACAGGGATCCTACGAGCAGTACTTC
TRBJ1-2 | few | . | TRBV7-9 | CASSFEVGRAYGYTF | TGTGCCAGCAGTTTTGAAGTAGGACGTGCCTATGGCTACACCTTC
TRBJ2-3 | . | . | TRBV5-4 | CASSSRLADTQYF | TGTGCCAGCAGCTCCAGATTGGCAGATACGCAGTATTTT
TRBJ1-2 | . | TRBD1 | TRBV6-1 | CASRDRGRNYGYTF | TGTGCCAGCAGAGACAGGGGGAGGAACTATGGCTACACCTTC
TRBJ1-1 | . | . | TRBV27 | CASSRKTVNTEAFF | TGTGCCAGCAGTAGAAAGACGGTGAACACTGAAGCTTTCTTT
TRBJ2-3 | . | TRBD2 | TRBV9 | CASSPGLGWIMGTQYF | TGTGCCAGCAGCCCGGGACTAGGTTGGATTATGGGTACGCAGTATTTT
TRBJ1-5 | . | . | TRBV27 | CASSDNGNQPQHF | TGTGCCAGCAGCGATAATGGCAATCAGCCCCAGCATTTT
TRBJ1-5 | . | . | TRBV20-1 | CSATNQPQHF | TGCAGTGCTACGAATCAGCCCCAGCATTTT
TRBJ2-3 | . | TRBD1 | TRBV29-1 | CSVRRQGAGDTQYF | TGCAGCGTACGCAGACAGGGGGCCGGAGATACGCAGTATTTT
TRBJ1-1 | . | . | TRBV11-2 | CASSLSFNVEAFF | TGTGCCAGCAGCTTAAGTTTTAACGTTGAAGCTTTCTTT
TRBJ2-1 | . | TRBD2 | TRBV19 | CASSIGGLERDEQFF | TGTGCCAGTAGTATCGGGGGGTTAGAGAGAGACGAGCAGTTCTTC
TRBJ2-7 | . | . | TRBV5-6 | CASSLGRSHEQYF | TGTGCCAGCAGCTTGGGCAGGAGTCACGAGCAGTACTTC
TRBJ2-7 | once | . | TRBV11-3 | CASSFLLGEQYF | TGTGCCAGCAGCTTTCTCCTCGGAGAGCAGTACTTC
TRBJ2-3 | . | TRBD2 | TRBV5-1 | CASSHLAGGGDTQYF | TGCGCCAGCAGCCATTTAGCGGGAGGGGGAGATACGCAGTATTTT
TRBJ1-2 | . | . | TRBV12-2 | CASRLGSTDNGYTF | TGTGCAAGTCGCTTAGGTAGTACAGATAATGGCTACACCTTC
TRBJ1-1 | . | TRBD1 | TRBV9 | CASSVGGGQGLHTEAFF | TGTGCCAGCAGCGTAGGTGGGGGACAGGGGCTGCACACTGAAGCTTTCTTT
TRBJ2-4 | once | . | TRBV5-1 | CASSLAGRRDSLAKNIQYF | TGCGCCAGCAGCTTGGCGGGTCGGCGGGACAGCCTAGCCAAAAACATTCAGTACTTC
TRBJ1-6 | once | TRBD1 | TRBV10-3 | CAISPGQGTNSPLHF | TGTGCCATCAGCCCGGGACAGGGAACTAATTCACCCCTCCACTTT
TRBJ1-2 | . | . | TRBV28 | CASSLGGISGYTF | TGTGCCAGCAGTTTAGGGGGGATCTCTGGCTACACCTTC
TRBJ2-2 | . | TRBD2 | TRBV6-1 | CASSVRAGGPGELFF | TGTGCCAGCAGTGTGAGAGCGGGAGGGCCCGGGGAGCTGTTTTTT
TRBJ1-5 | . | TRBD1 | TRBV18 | CATRERGDRGVFGNQPQHF | TGTGCCACCAGAGAGCGAGGAGACAGGGGGGTTTTTGGCAATCAGCCCCAGCATTTT
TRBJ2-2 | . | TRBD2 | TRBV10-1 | CASSNRGLAGGRNTGELFF | TGCGCCAGCAGTAACCGAGGACTAGCGGGAGGACGGAACACCGGGGAGCTGTTTTTT
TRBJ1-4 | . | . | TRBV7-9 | CVGGSLGEKLFF | TGTGTCGGCGGGAGTCTCGGTGAAAAACTGTTTTTT
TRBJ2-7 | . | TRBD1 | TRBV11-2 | CASSVQGWEQYF | TGTGCCAGCAGCGTACAGGGGTGGGAGCAGTACTTC
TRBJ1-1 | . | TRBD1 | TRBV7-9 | CASSAAGQMNTEAFF | TGTGCCAGCAGCGCCGCGGGACAGATGAACACTGAAGCTTTCTTT
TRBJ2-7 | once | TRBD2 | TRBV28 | CASSPPGGSSYEQYF | TGTGCCAGCAGCCCACCGGGGGGGAGCTCCTACGAGCAGTACTTC
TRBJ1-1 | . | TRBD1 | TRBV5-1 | CASRRNTGENTEAFF | TGCGCCAGCAGAAGGAATACAGGGGAGAACACTGAAGCTTTCTTT
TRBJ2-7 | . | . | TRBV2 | CASSEGVGSYEQYF | TGTGCCAGCAGTGAAGGGGTAGGCAGCTACGAGCAGTACTTC
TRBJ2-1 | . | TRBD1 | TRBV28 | CASSLGQGSYNEQFF | TGTGCCAGCAGTTTAGGACAGGGCTCCTACAATGAGCAGTTCTTC
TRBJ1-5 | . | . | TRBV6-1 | CASSEDGTYQPQHF | TGTGCCAGCAGTGAAGATGGGACGTATCAGCCCCAGCATTTT